One T cell receptor beta chain is described in this entry. TCRdb keeps only in-frame clones here, not all; method: immunoSEQ multiplex PCR. Of about 94,000 clones in the sample, approximately 84% were seen once. The data are from a study of glioma-infiltrating T cells after dendritic cell vaccination. This sample's time point: after dendritic cell vaccination, including at tumor progression/relapse. Isocitrate dehydrogenase mutation was absent in all glioblastoma patients. This CDR3 region has 13 residues. Germline-derived CDR1 and CDR2 are LNHDA and SQIVND (reference sequence). The V gene lost 8 bases and the J gene lost 7 bases, with 15 bases spanning the gap.

V and J are TRBV19 and TRBJ1-5; the D is unclear. This material consisted of blood, taken after dendritic cell vaccination. The sequence was collected from a human donor with glioblastoma. The CDR3 nucleotides are TGTGCCAGTGCGACATCAAGGAGGCAGCCCCAGCATTTT. It translates to CASATSRRQPQHF.